The 20 T cell receptor beta chains presented below share a single source sample, sequenced in a study of prognosis after radiotherapy for stage I lung cancer. Genomic DNA served as the source from which two-round multiplex PCR generated TCR beta CDR3 amplicons. Amplification in first-round PCR relied on primers specific to each TRBV and TRBJ gene. MiXCR was run by TCRdb on the multiplex PCR reads, yielding one entry per CDR3 protein. This sample yields more than 15,000 distinct CDR3 sequences, of which 44% are seen a single time; 35% to 50% belongs to the top ten. The sample was PBMCs, taken before or after stereotactic body radiation therapy (not recorded which). All receptors come from a donor aged 50 or older with non-small cell lung cancer.

This clonotype was recorded many times. V gene TRBV20-1 combines with J gene TRBJ1-5, with D perhaps matching TRBD1 (5 bases). CDR1 is DFQATT, CDR2 SNEGSKA, per germline (reference sequence). V lost 3 bases and J 3 bases, leaving 9 bases between the germline ends. The CDR3 runs 13 residues. CDR3 DNA sequence: TGCAGTGCTAGTAAGGGGCTCAATCAGCCCCAGCATTTT. Amino acids: CSASKGLNQPQHF.

This clonotype counts as medium-sized (0.01 to 0.1%). This chain uses TRBV12-3 or TRBV12-4 with TRBJ2-1; 8 bases match TRBD2. CDR3 length equals 15 residues. The V segment lost 3 bases and the J segment 3 bases; nucleotides outside the gene matches: 4. The CDR3 spells CASSLGSGIYNEQFF. The DNA of the CDR3 is TGTGCCAGCAGTTTGGGTAGCGGGATCTACAATGAGCAGTTCTTC.

This clonotype is labeled as medium-sized. This chain links TRBV6-1 with TRBJ2-7; D unclear. Germline CDR1 is MNHNS and CDR2 is SASEGT. This CDR3 has 13 residues. Trimming removed 6 bases at V and 3 bases at J, with 12 bases between. The CDR3 protein is CASSHDLGYEQYF. The CDR3 nucleotides are TGTGCCAGCAGCCACGACTTGGGCTACGAGCAGTACTTC.

Notes on this clonotype: One end of the junction fails to match germline, which may point to a read error. The rearrangement joins TRBV28 to TRBJ2-7; perhaps TRBD2 as D (6 bases). The CDR3 has 13 amino acids. Germline CDR1 is MDHEN and CDR2 is SYDVKM. The CDR3 coding sequence is TGTGCCAGCAGTCGAAGGGGTGGCGGGGAGCTGTACTTC. Amino acids: CASSRRGGGELYF.

Ten or more counts support this clonotype. This chain connects TRBV19 to TRBJ1-5; no clear D gene. The CDR3 loop spans 13 amino acids. The V gene lost 7 bases and the J gene lost 3 bases, with 10 bases spanning the gap. CDR1 is LNHDA and CDR2 is SQIVND in the germline V gene (reference sequence). The CDR3 sequence is CASNDLANQPQHF. CDR3 coding DNA: TGTGCCAGTAACGACTTAGCCAATCAGCCCCAGCATTTT.

This rearrangement joins TRBV6-2 or TRBV6-3 to TRBJ1-2; D remains ambiguous. This CDR3 region has 13 residues. The V gene lost 2 bases and the J gene lost 7 bases, with 11 bases spanning the gap. Per germline, CDR1 MNHEY and CDR2 SVGEGT. CDR3 nucleotides: TGTGCCAGCAGTTACCCGGGGTCTAGTGGCTACACCTTC. It specifies CASSYPGSSGYTF.

This clonotype was counted at least ten times. The V and J genes are TRBV5-1 and TRBJ2-2; perhaps TRBD1 as D (6 bases). The ends were cut back, 6 bases at V and 2 bases at J, with 14 bases in the middle. The CDR3 contains 15 residues. The germline V gene encodes CDR1 SGHRS and CDR2 YFSETQ. CDR3 coding DNA: TGCGCCAGCACCACTATAGGGACAAACACCGGGGAGCTGTTTTTT. Translation: CASTTIGTNTGELFF.

This clonotype was counted many times. J is TRBJ1-1 and V is TRBV6-5; D is uncertain. Germline V gene data show CDR1 as MNHEY and CDR2 as SVGAGI. Trimming left V 2 bases short and J 1 base short, with 5 bases between. CDR3 length: 13 residues. In DNA, the CDR3 is TGTGCCAGCAGTTACGGGCAGAACACTGAAGCTTTCTTT. Its protein product is CASSYGQNTEAFF.

The rearrangement joins TRBV11-3 to TRBJ2-2; possible D gene TRBD2, 6 bases. Trimming took off 2 bases at V and 10 bases at J, with 20 bases between the two ends. The CDR3 has 16 amino acids. Germline CDR1 reads SGHNT; CDR2 reads YENEEA. CDR3 nucleotide sequence: TGTGCCAGCAGCTTAAGCTGGAGGGATCCCTCCGTGGAGCTGTTTTTT. Translating gives CASSLSWRDPSVELFF.

This clonotype was detected only once. Given the absence of the conserved phenylalanine or tryptophan at the CDR3 end, a read error is likely. The chain carries TRBV30 and TRBJ2-3; the D gene could be TRBD1 or TRBD2 (5 bases each). The V and J ends lost 5 bases and 4 bases respectively, with 19 bases between them. Per the germline V gene, CDR1 is GTSNPN and CDR2 is SVGIG (reference sequence). The CDR3 covers 15 residues. Here the CDR3 DNA reads TGTGCCTGGGGTTTCGGGGCGTCGCAGTCAGATACGCAGTATCTT. Amino acid sequence: CAWGFGASQSDTQYL.

This clonotype was observed a single time. The chain carries TRBV20-1 and TRBJ2-7; 7 nucleotides line up with TRBD2. The trim removed 5 bases at V and 3 bases at J, leaving 10 bases unmatched. CDR3 size: 14 residues. Looked up from germline, CDR1 is DFQATT and CDR2 is SNEGSKA (reference sequence). The CDR3 is CSAGRGLPNYEQYF. The CDR3 DNA is TGCAGTGCTGGGCGGGGACTACCCAACTACGAGCAGTACTTC.

This clonotype has a count of ten or more. The chain joins TRBV5-1 to TRBJ1-1; 10 bases are shared with TRBD1. The length of the CDR3 is 18 residues. J gave up 3 bases and V 2 bases, and 13 bases lay outside the gene matches. The germline gives CDR1 SGHRS, CDR2 YFSETQ. CDR3 in DNA: TGCGCCAGCAGCTTTTTAGGGACAGGGGAGAGAAGAGACACTGAAGCTTTCTTT. This sequence encodes CASSFLGTGERRDTEAFF.

The V and J genes are TRBV20-1 and TRBJ1-5; the match to TRBD1 covers 9 bases. Germline CDR1 and CDR2: DFQATT and SNEGSKA (reference sequence). The length of the CDR3 is 15 residues. The V segment lost 1 base and the J segment 6 bases; nucleotides outside the gene matches: 7. CDR3 nucleotide sequence: TGCAGTGCTAGAGTAACAGGGGGCATGGGTCAGCCCCAGCATTTT. This gives the protein CSARVTGGMGQPQHF.

This clonotype showed up many times. The chain has TRBV7-2 and TRBJ2-7; unclear D gene. The V gene's germline CDR1 is SGHTA and CDR2 FQGNSA. This CDR3 has 11 amino acids. V was cut by 4 bases and J by 6 bases, with 7 bases left in between. CDR3 protein: CASSSFSEQYF. The CDR3 bases are TGTGCCAGCAGCTCCTTTAGCGAGCAGTACTTC.

The V call is TRBV6-2 or TRBV6-3, the J call TRBJ1-3; no clear D gene. Germline V CDR1 and CDR2: MNHEY, SVGEGT. Trimming took 5 bases from V and 4 from J, leaving 15 bases between them. CDR3 length equals 15 residues. CDR3 nucleotides: TGTGCCAGCAGTGAAGTAGGGAACAGCGGAAACACCATATATTTT. Its protein is CASSEVGNSGNTIYF.

Turning to this clonotype: The conserved final phenylalanine or tryptophan is absent from the CDR3, which likely points to a read error. This chain uses TRBV2 with TRBJ1-2; D gene uncertain. The CDR3 loop spans 12 amino acids. Germline loops: CDR1 SNHLY, CDR2 FYNNEI. The CDR3 DNA is TGTGCCAGCAGTGAGCAGAGCTATGGATACACCTTA. Residues: CASSEQSYGYTL.

V and J are TRBV7-3 and TRBJ2-7, with a tentative D call TRBD2 (5 bases). The CDR3 is 13 residues long. Between the trimmed V and J ends, which lost 2 bases and 7 bases, there was a span of 12 bases. Germline CDR1 is SGHTA and CDR2 is FQGTGA. DNA of the CDR3: TGTGCCAGCAGCTTACTAACCGGAGGTGAGCAGTACTTC. Residues: CASSLLTGGEQYF.

This chain links TRBV6-4 with TRBJ2-6; 11 bases map to TRBD1. V lost 2 bases and J lost 2; bases outside the gene matches: 5. The CDR3 has 18 residues. The germline V gene encodes CDR1 MRHNA and CDR2 SNTAGT. The CDR3 loop reads CASSDADRGPTGANVLTF. Written as DNA, the CDR3 is TGTGCCAGCAGTGACGCGGACAGGGGGCCTACTGGGGCCAACGTCCTGACTTTC.

The table lists this clonotype with many counts. V is TRBV11-1 and J is TRBJ2-3; TRBD2 might be the D (5 bases). Germline-derived CDR1 and CDR2 are SGHAT and FQDESV (reference sequence). The CDR3 length is 14 residues. Trimming shortened V by 6 bases and J by 5 bases, and 15 bases separated the two germline ends. The CDR3 DNA reads TGTGCCAGCAGTGATCGGGGAGAGGGAGATACGCAGTATTTT. It codes for CASSDRGEGDTQYF.

This clonotype was counted at least ten times. J is TRBJ2-1 and V is TRBV7-3, with TRBD2 matching 10 bases. The CDR3 consists of 16 residues. Unmatched junction bases numbered 7, after V lost 2 bases and J lost 6 bases. The germline V gene encodes CDR1 SGHTA and CDR2 FQGTGA. The CDR3 DNA is TGTGCCAGCAGCTTAGGGGCACTAGCGGGGTCCAATGAGCAGTTCTTC. Its protein product is CASSLGALAGSNEQFF.